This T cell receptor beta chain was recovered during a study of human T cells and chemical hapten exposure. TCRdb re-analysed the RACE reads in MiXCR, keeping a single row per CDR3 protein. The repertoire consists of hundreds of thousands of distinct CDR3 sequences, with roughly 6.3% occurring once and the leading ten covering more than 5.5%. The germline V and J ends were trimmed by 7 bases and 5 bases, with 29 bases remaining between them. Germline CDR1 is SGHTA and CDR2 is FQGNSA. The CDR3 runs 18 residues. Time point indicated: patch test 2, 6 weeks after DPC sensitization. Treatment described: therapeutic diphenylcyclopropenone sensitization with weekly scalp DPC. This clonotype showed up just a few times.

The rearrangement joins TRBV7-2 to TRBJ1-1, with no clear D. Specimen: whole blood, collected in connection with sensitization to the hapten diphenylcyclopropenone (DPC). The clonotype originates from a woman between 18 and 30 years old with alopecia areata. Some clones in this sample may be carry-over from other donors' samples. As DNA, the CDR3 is TGTGCCAGCAACCGGCGTCGGGGAAAGGGTTACGGCGCTACTGAAGCTTTCTTT. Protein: CASNRRRGKGYGATEAFF.